This TCR beta chain derives from a study of T cell repertoires in cytomegalovirus infection (dated 2019 in TCRdb). Background for the entire study: The HLA type of each donor mattered for the analysis, because public TCR beta signatures pointed to carriage of CMV infection along with the matching HLA type.

As encoded in the germline V gene (reference sequence), CDR1 is PRHDT while CDR2 is FYEKMQ. Clipping removes 6 bases from V and 3 bases from J, with 15 as the unmatched junction base count. Spanning cysteine to phenylalanine, the CDR3 consists of 17 amino acids. CDR3 DNA is the only sequence kept; it has 51 bases, read in frame from the first base. Overall results and qualifications from the work: In both this cohort and an independent cohort of several hundred donors, the cumulative frequency of public TCR beta family members distinguished carriers of CMV infection plus the relevant HLA type. The ex vivo response was dominated by HLA-C-restricted CMV-specific TCR beta clonotypes, and the single most frequent clonotype in two of eight donors was supplied by these HLA-C-restricted clonotypes.

TCRdb names Illumina HiSeq 1500 as the instrument used. In-frame beta chains were kept once TCRdb had trimmed the public reads at Q25 with fastp and called clones with MiXCR. Rows merge per CDR3 protein into single entries with the most common DNA and genes. The sample profile shows around 530,000 distinct CDR3 sequences; 15% to 20% of them were found once. About 24% of the sample lies in the top ten. Regarding this clonotype: No antigen is known for it. Base qualities are not at hand, and no much larger clone is one base apart.

The TCR comes from a human donor in good health (CMV status not recorded). Some clones in this sample may be carry-over from other donors' samples. The chain was built from TRBV13 and TRBJ2-7; 9 bases in the junction line up with TRBD2. The sample consisted of CD8+ T cells from PBMCs. The sequenced DNA: TGTGCCAGCAGTTTCAACCTCCCGGGACTAGCTATCTACGAGCAGTACTTC. This is translated as CASSFNLPGLAIYEQYF. Extended through the reference TRBV13 and TRBJ2-7 proteins, this CDR3 yields the full variable domain: AAGVIQSPRHLIKEKRETATLKCYPIPRHDTVYWYQQGPGQDPQFLISFYEKMQSDKGSIPDRFSAQQFSDYHSELNMSSLELGDSALYFCASSFNLPGLAIYEQYFGPGTRLTVT.